The rows below give T cell receptor beta chains drawn from one sample of a study of tumor-infiltrating lymphocytes in localized non-small cell lung cancer. The repertoire was sequenced with immunoSEQ multiplex PCR; TCRdb's copy has only in-frame clones and lacks some. This table has approximately 15,000 clones, approximately 70% appearing once. Material for sequencing was lung tumor tissue. The receptors stem from a human donor with non-small cell lung cancer. The CDR3 runs from the conserved cysteine through the conserved F or W. Fields, in order: J gene, clone size, V gene, D gene, CDR3 DNA, CDR3 protein. D genes are given only for firm matches. The size of a clone is reported for some rows only, either as once, few or many, or as a class for expanded clones.

TRBJ2-3 | . | TRBV11-2 | TRBD2 | TGTGCCAGCAGCTTAGAACCTAGCGGGTGGGGCACAGATACGCAGTATTTT | CASSLEPSGWGTDTQYF
TRBJ2-7 | . | TRBV7-2 | . | TGTGCCAGCAGCCCAGGGGCGTACGAGCAGTACTTC | CASSPGAYEQYF
TRBJ1-2 | once | TRBV5-1 | TRBD1 | TGCGCCAGCAGCTTGGGGACAGGAGTCTATGGCTACACCTTC | CASSLGTGVYGYTF
TRBJ2-2 | . | TRBV5-6 | TRBD1 | TGTGCCAGCAGCTTGAGAGGGGGCAGCGGGGAGCTGTTTTTT | CASSLRGGSGELFF
TRBJ2-1 | . | TRBV7-3 | TRBD2 | TGTGCCAGCAGCAACCAGCTAGCGGGAAATGAGCAGTTCTTC | CASSNQLAGNEQFF
TRBJ1-1 | . | TRBV29-1 | TRBD1 | TGCAGCGTCCAACCGGGACAGGGGACCACTGAAGCTTTCTTT | CSVQPGQGTTEAFF
TRBJ2-1 | . | TRBV5-1 | TRBD2 | TGCGCCAGCAGCTCTGGAGGCGGGGGGCCGGGTAATGAGCAGTTCTTC | CASSSGGGGPGNEQFF
TRBJ2-3 | few | TRBV4-3 | . | TGCGCCAGCAGCCAAAACGGGGGGCGCACAGATACGCAGTATTTT | CASSQNGGRTDTQYF
TRBJ2-6 | . | TRBV19 | . | TGTGCCAGTAGTAAGGGCAGCTCTGGGGCCAACGTCCTGACTTTC | CASSKGSSGANVLTF
TRBJ1-6 | few | TRBV6-5 | . | TGTGCCAGCACGCGGAAAAGGGGCCAGAATTCACCCCTCCACTTT | CASTRKRGQNSPLHF
TRBJ1-3 | few | TRBV6-6 | . | TGTGCCAGCAGTTACTCGAGCGGGATCGGAAACACCATATATTTT | CASSYSSGIGNTIYF
TRBJ2-1 | . | TRBV6-6 | TRBD2 | TGTGCCAGCAGTCCCCTGACTAGCGGTGGTGAGCAGTTCTTC | CASSPLTSGGEQFF
TRBJ1-2 | . | TRBV19 | TRBD1 | TGTGCCAGTAGCAGGACAGGGGGAGACTATGGCTACACCTTC | CASSRTGGDYGYTF
TRBJ2-7 | . | TRBV2 | . | TGTGCCAGCAGTGAAGGGTCAGATGAGTACTTC | CASSEGSDEYF
TRBJ2-3 | . | TRBV2 | TRBD2 | TGTGCCAGCAGTGAACTAGCGGGGGGGCCAGATACGCAGTATTTT | CASSELAGGPDTQYF
TRBJ1-6 | . | TRBV5-1 | . | TGCGCCAGCAGGGCCCCCTCCTATAATTCACCCCTCCACTTT | CASRAPSYNSPLHF
TRBJ1-3 | . | TRBV15 | . | TGTGCCACCAGCAGTTTTAGCTCTGGAAACACCATATATTTT | CATSSFSSGNTIYF
TRBJ2-7 | few | TRBV7-9 | . | TGTGCCAGCAGCTTATCGGGGGTCGCCTACGAGCAGTACTTC | CASSLSGVAYEQYF
TRBJ1-5 | . | TRBV7-9 | . | TGTGCCAGCAGCTTTGGGGGAAATAGCAATCAGCCCCAGCATTTT | CASSFGGNSNQPQHF
TRBJ2-1 | few | TRBV4-2 | TRBD2 | TGTGCCAGCAGCCGAGGGCCCCCAGGGACTAGCGGAGGCGGTGAGCAGTTCTTC | CASSRGPPGTSGGGEQFF
TRBJ1-5 | . | TRBV6-5 | . | TGTGCCAGCAAAGGAGGGGTCGGTCAGCCCCAGCATTTT | CASKGGVGQPQHF
TRBJ2-1 | medium-sized | TRBV7-8 | TRBD2 | TGTGCCAGCAGCTTTGGGGGGGGCTACAATGAGCAGTTCTTC | CASSFGGGYNEQFF
TRBJ2-1 | . | TRBV28 | . | TGTGCCAGCAGCCTTACTTCGAACAATGAGCAGTTCTTC | CASSLTSNNEQFF
TRBJ2-7 | once | TRBV11-2 | . | TGTGCCAGCAGCCCGGAGCGGGTGGGCGAGCAGTACTTC | CASSPERVGEQYF
TRBJ1-3 | . | TRBV7-2 | . | TGTGCCAGCAGCTCACAGGGCCTGAGCTCTGGAAACACCATATATTTT | CASSSQGLSSGNTIYF
TRBJ1-5 | . | TRBV7-2 | TRBD1 | TGTGCCAGCAGCGCCGGGACAGGGACGGTCAATCAGCCCCAGCATTTT | CASSAGTGTVNQPQHF
TRBJ2-7 | . | TRBV5-1 | TRBD2 | TGCGCCAGCAGCTTGGCCCCTAGCGGGACCTCCTACGAGCAGTACTTC | CASSLAPSGTSYEQYF
TRBJ1-1 | few | TRBV4-1 | . | TGCGCCAGCAGCCAAGCACGGCGGAGTGAAGCTTTCTTT | CASSQARRSEAFF
TRBJ2-3 | . | TRBV30 | TRBD1 | TGTGCCTGGAAGGGGGCCTATCTAAACACAGATACGCAGTATTTT | CAWKGAYLNTDTQYF
TRBJ2-3 | . | TRBV7-2 | . | TGTGCCAGCAGCCCTAAAAGCGTCGATACGCAGTATTTT | CASSPKSVDTQYF
TRBJ1-4 | . | TRBV7-9 | TRBD1 | TGTGCCAGCAGCTTGGACAGGGGGAATGAAAAACTGTTTTTT | CASSLDRGNEKLFF
TRBJ2-5 | . | TRBV27 | . | TGTGCCAGCAGTTTAGCAGCGAGGCACGAGACCCAGTACTTC | CASSLAARHETQYF
TRBJ2-1 | few | TRBV29-1 | . | TGCAGCTCCCCTCGGGGGCCCAGCTCCTACAATGAGCAGTTCTTC | CSSPRGPSSYNEQFF
TRBJ2-5 | once | TRBV4-1 | TRBD2 | TGCGCCAGCAGCCTTGGTGGGGGTCCCCTAGCGGGAAGGGAGACCCAGTACTTC | CASSLGGGPLAGRETQYF
TRBJ1-5 | few | TRBV6-5 | . | TGTGCCAGCAGTTACACGACCACCGACCAGCCCCAGCATTTT | CASSYTTTDQPQHF
TRBJ2-5 | . | TRBV7-9 | TRBD2 | TGTGCCAGCAGCACCACCGGGACTAGCGAAGAGACCCAGTACTTC | CASSTTGTSEETQYF
TRBJ1-1 | few | TRBV30 | . | TGTGCCTGGAGTGGAAGAATTCTGAACACTGAAGCTTTCTTT | CAWSGRILNTEAFF
TRBJ2-3 | . | TRBV29-1 | . | TGCAGCGATTCGGACCCGGCGGGAGATACGCAGTATTTT | CSDSDPAGDTQYF
TRBJ2-2 | . | TRBV12-5 | TRBD2 | TGTGCTAGTGCCTTGGGAGGGCACACCGGGGAGCTGTTTTTT | CASALGGHTGELFF
TRBJ2-7 | . | TRBV9 | . | TGTGCCAGCAGCCCTTCACCCAGGACCCGGCAGTACTTC | CASSPSPRTRQYF
TRBJ2-7 | . | TRBV7-9 | . | TGTGCCAGCAGCTTAGGGGACGTACCTTCTCCCTACGAGCAGTACTTC | CASSLGDVPSPYEQYF
TRBJ2-1 | . | TRBV5-1 | . | TGCGCCAGCAGCTTGGTGGGGGAAGGCTCCTACAATGAGCAGTTCTTC | CASSLVGEGSYNEQFF
TRBJ2-5 | . | TRBV5-6 | TRBD2 | TGTGCCAGCAGCTTACGGACTAGCGGGGAGACCCAGTACTTC | CASSLRTSGETQYF
TRBJ1-4 | . | TRBV7-9 | . | TGTGCCAGCAGCTTAGCGCCGGGGATTGACGAAAAACTGTTTTTT | CASSLAPGIDEKLFF
TRBJ1-4 | . | TRBV19 | TRBD1 | TGTGCCAGTAGCCCAGGGACAGGCGGACTGTTTTTT | CASSPGTGGLFF
TRBJ1-1 | . | TRBV19 | . | TGTGCCAGTAGTAGACAGATTTCAATGAACACTGAAGCTTTCTTT | CASSRQISMNTEAFF
TRBJ2-2 | few | TRBV27 | TRBD2 | TGTGCCAGCAGTTTGCTAGCGGGGGGCGGCACCGGGGAGCTGTTTTTT | CASSLLAGGGTGELFF
TRBJ2-2 | . | TRBV5-8 | . | TGTGCCAGCAGCAATCAACAGGGTCCCGGGGAGCTGTTTTTT | CASSNQQGPGELFF
TRBJ2-5 | . | TRBV7-2 | TRBD2 | TGTGCCAGCAGACTGGACGGGAGGGCGGGAGAGACCCAGTACTTC | CASRLDGRAGETQYF
TRBJ1-5 | . | TRBV7-2 | TRBD1 | TGTGCCAGCAGCTTAACCGGGACAGGGGACAATCAGCCCCAGCATTTT | CASSLTGTGDNQPQHF
TRBJ2-1 | . | TRBV9 | TRBD2 | TGTGCCAGCAGCGAACTAGCGGGGGCCGATACTTTGGATGAGCAGTTCTTC | CASSELAGADTLDEQFF
TRBJ2-1 | . | TRBV28 | . | TGTGCCGTTAATAGCGGAGGGGTGTACAATGAGCAGTTCTTC | CAVNSGGVYNEQFF
TRBJ2-3 | . | TRBV7-2 | TRBD2 | TGTGCCAGCAGCTTAGCGACCCTAGCGGGGGGGCTTGGAGATACGCAGTATTTT | CASSLATLAGGLGDTQYF
TRBJ2-1 | . | TRBV25-1 | . | TGTGCCGGGTTAACTGAGCAGTTCTTC | CAGLTEQFF
TRBJ2-5 | . | TRBV7-2 | . | TGTGCCAGCAGCTTAATGGCCAAAGAGACCCAGTACTTC | CASSLMAKETQYF